The 17 T cell receptor beta chains reported below all come from one sample, sequenced in a study of cytomegalovirus exposure and HLA in healthy donors. PCR was performed using 60 Vbeta and 13 Jbeta primers. Profiling relied on immunoSEQ multiplex PCR, and the TCRdb table lists in-frame clones only, not all of them. The sample includes roughly 120,000 clones, about 80% of them seen just once. Material for sequencing was PBMCs. The receptors shown here come from a man aged 55 to 70 in good health and CMV-seropositive.

The chain is built from TRBV4-1 and TRBJ1-1; no reliable D call. Deletions cut 1 base from V and 4 bases from J, with 10 bases between. The CDR3 consists of 14 residues. The V gene's germline CDR1 is MGHRA and CDR2 YSYEKL. CDR3 DNA sequence: TGCGCCAGCAGCCAAGGTTGGGGAGCCACTGAAGCTTTCTTT. Residues: CASSQGWGATEAFF.

V usage is TRBV10-3 and J usage is TRBJ1-2; D gene ambiguous. V was clipped by 0 bases and J by 13 bases, with 12 bases between them. This CDR3 has 12 residues. The germline V gene has CDR1 ENHRY and CDR2 SYGVKD. CDR3: CAISESWAHATF. The CDR3 region has the DNA TGTGCCATCAGTGAGTCCTGGGCCCATGCCACCTTC.

This clone was observed a few times. The chain is built from TRBV6-6 and TRBJ2-1; a weak D match, TRBD1 (6 bases). This CDR3 is built from 13 residues. V shed 0 bases and J shed 7 bases, with 7 bases lying between them. Germline assignment: CDR1 MNHNY and CDR2 SVGAGI (reference sequence). This chain's CDR3 is CASSYSRGNEQFF. The CDR3 DNA is TGTGCCAGCAGTTACTCTAGGGGGAATGAGCAGTTCTTC.

This rearrangement joins TRBV10-3 to TRBJ2-7; a weak D match, TRBD2 (6 bases). V dropped 2 bases and J dropped 1 base, with 18 bases sitting between them. There are 17 residues in the CDR3. The germline V gene encodes CDR1 ENHRY and CDR2 SYGVKD. In DNA, the CDR3 is TGTGCCATCAGTGAGGCAGGTCGTGGGACTGGTTCCTACGAGCAGTACTTC. It translates to CAISEAGRGTGSYEQYF.

The chain links TRBV18 to TRBJ1-1; 10 nucleotides line up with TRBD1. This CDR3 comprises 14 residues. The germline gives CDR1 KGHSH, CDR2 LQKENI. J gave up 5 bases and V 5 bases, and 5 bases lay outside the gene matches. Written as DNA, the CDR3 is TGTGCCAGCTCATACGGACAGGGGGTTACTGAAGCTTTCTTT. Its protein product is CASSYGQGVTEAFF. The full variable domain, in which reference TRBV18 and TRBJ1-1 provide the parts outside the CDR3, is NAGVMQNPRHLVRRRGQEARLRCSPMKGHSHVYWYRQLPEEGLKFMVYLQKENIIDESGMPKERFSAEFPKEGPSILRIQQVVRGDSAAYFCASSYGQGVTEAFFGQGTRLTVV.

The chain couples TRBV5-1 to TRBJ2-7, with 8 bases aligning to TRBD2. Germline CDR1 reads SGHRS; CDR2 reads YFSETQ. The length of the CDR3 is 14 residues. V was clipped by 4 bases and J by 4 bases; unmatched bases: 7. In DNA form, the CDR3 reads TGCGCCAGCAGCCAAGCGGGGGCGGGTTACGAGCAGTACTTC. It specifies CASSQAGAGYEQYF. The full variable domain, in which reference TRBV5-1 and TRBJ2-7 provide the parts outside the CDR3, is KAGVTQTPRYLIKTRGQQVTLSCSPISGHRSVSWYQQTPGQGLQFLFEYFSETQRNKGNFPGRFSGRQFSNSRSEMNVSTLELGDSALYLCASSQAGAGYEQYFGPGTRLTVT.

This chain links TRBV12-5 with TRBJ2-2, with 14 bases lining up with TRBD2. The junction had 1 base not matched to a gene; V was cut back by 3 bases and J by 1 base. This CDR3 comprises 17 residues. CDR1 is LGHNT and CDR2 is FRNRAP in the germline V gene. CDR3 in amino acids: CASGFGTSGRNTGELFF. The CDR3 coding sequence is TGTGCTAGTGGTTTTGGGACTAGCGGGAGGAACACCGGGGAGCTGTTTTTT. Looking up the rest from reference TRBV12-5 and TRBJ2-2 gives the full variable domain: DARVTQTPRHKVTEMGQEVTMRCQPILGHNTVFWYRQTMMQGLELLAYFRNRAPLDDSGMPKDRFSAEMPDATLATLKIQPSEPRDSAVYFCASGFGTSGRNTGELFFGEGSRLTVL.

V usage is TRBV5-1 and J usage is TRBJ1-1, with D possibly matching TRBD1 (6 bases). The CDR3 is made up of 15 amino acids. V lost 1 base and J 0 bases, leaving 10 bases between the germline ends. Germline-derived CDR1 and CDR2 are SGHRS and YFSETQ. CDR3 bases: TGCGCCAGCAGCTTGACTGGACAGTTGAACACTGAAGCTTTCTTT. It encodes CASSLTGQLNTEAFF. Together with reference TRBV5-1 and TRBJ1-1, the CDR3 gives the full variable domain: KAGVTQTPRYLIKTRGQQVTLSCSPISGHRSVSWYQQTPGQGLQFLFEYFSETQRNKGNFPGRFSGRQFSNSRSEMNVSTLELGDSALYLCASSLTGQLNTEAFFGQGTRLTVV.

The V gene is TRBV5-4, the J gene TRBJ2-1; D is uncertain. This CDR3 spans 12 amino acids. CDR1 is SGHNT and CDR2 is YYREEE in the germline V gene (reference sequence). Trimming left V 2 bases short and J 9 bases short, with 9 bases between. DNA of the CDR3: TGTGCCAGCAGCTTTTCTGGCGGTGAGCAGTTCTTC. Translated, it gives CASSFSGGEQFF.

This sequence joins TRBV28 and TRBJ1-1, with unresolved D. The CDR3 has 13 amino acids. CDR1 is MDHEN, CDR2 SYDVKM, per germline. Trimming removed 5 bases at V and 5 bases at J, with 12 bases between. The CDR3 reads CASSLARKTEAFF. As DNA, the CDR3 is TGTGCCAGCAGTCTAGCGAGGAAGACTGAAGCTTTCTTT.

V is TRBV6-1 and J is TRBJ1-3; D is undetermined. Trimming stripped 3 bases from V and 4 bases from J, with 19 bases between. The CDR3 loop spans 17 amino acids. Per the germline V gene, CDR1 is MNHNS and CDR2 is SASEGT. The CDR3 bases are TGTGCCAGCAGTGACGCACCCTTCGGAGGAGACGGAAACACCATATATTTT. Its translation: CASSDAPFGGDGNTIYF.

The chain joins TRBV9 to TRBJ2-1; 11 bases agree with TRBD2. The CDR3 runs 21 residues. The V segment lost 3 bases and the J segment 0 bases; nucleotides outside the gene matches: 17. CDR1 is SGDLS and CDR2 is YYNGEE in the germline V gene. CDR3 coding DNA: TGTGCCAGCAGCGCATCCATTAGCGGGGGGGCCCGTATTAGCTCCTACAATGAGCAGTTCTTC. As protein: CASSASISGGARISSYNEQFF.

The chain couples TRBV20-1 to TRBJ1-1; 9 nucleotides align to TRBD1. Germline assignment: CDR1 DFQATT and CDR2 SNEGSKA (reference sequence). The CDR3 covers 11 residues. With V trimmed by 3 bases and J by 11 bases, 4 bases remained unmatched. This CDR3 is CSARDRGDAFF. The CDR3 DNA follows: TGCAGTGCTAGGGACAGGGGAGATGCTTTCTTT.

This chain connects TRBV27 to TRBJ2-2; 7 bases agree with TRBD2. This CDR3 has 13 residues. Per germline, CDR1 MNHEY and CDR2 SMNVEV (reference sequence). J lost 6 bases, V lost 8 bases, and 6 bases had no gene match. Here the CDR3 DNA reads TGTGCCAGCCGTTGGGGGGGGTCCGGGGAGCTGTTTTTT. It codes for CASRWGGSGELFF.

This sequence joins TRBV7-2 and TRBJ2-7; possibly TRBD1 for D (5 bases). Germline V gene lookup returns CDR1 SGHTA and CDR2 FQGNSA. The CDR3 has 14 residues. The V end was cut by 7 bases, the J end by 2 bases, with 15 bases between. For the CDR3, the DNA is TGTGCCAGCACCCCTAGGCAGGGCGCCTACGAGCAGTACTTC. It translates to CASTPRQGAYEQYF. Full variable domain (outside the CDR3, taken from reference TRBV7-2 and TRBJ2-7): GAGVSQSPSNKVTEKGKDVELRCDPISGHTALYWYRQSLGQGLEFLIYFQGNSAPDKSGLPSDRFSAERTGGSVSTLTIQRTQQEDSAVYLCASTPRQGAYEQYFGPGTRLTVT.

V usage is TRBV6-5 and J usage is TRBJ1-1, with no clear D. The CDR3 is made up of 14 amino acids. Germline loops: CDR1 MNHEY, CDR2 SVGAGI. Trimming cost V 10 bases and J 2 bases, with 17 bases left between them. The chain's CDR3 is CATLSRAANTEAFF. In DNA, the CDR3 is TGTGCCACCCTTTCGAGGGCCGCAAACACTGAAGCTTTCTTT.

V usage is TRBV6-1 and J usage is TRBJ2-7; 8 bases match TRBD1. The germline V gene has CDR1 MNHNS and CDR2 SASEGT. CDR3 length: 15 amino acids. After removal of 3 bases from V and 2 bases from J, the junction contained 6 bases not matched to a gene. In DNA, the CDR3 is TGTGCCAGCAGTGATATCAGGGGGCAGACCTACGAGCAGTACTTC. It translates to CASSDIRGQTYEQYF.